This TCR beta chain was identified during a study of blood T cells in healthy people across ages. Study results and caveats: Using unsorted PBMCs precluded a conclusive naive versus antigen-experienced comparison. Per million T cells, TCR beta diversity dropped about linearly as age rose.

As regards this clonotype: The antigen is undetermined.

Trimming took off 1 base at V and 3 bases at J, with 9 bases between the two ends. The CDR3 has 15 residues. The germline V gene has CDR1 SGHVS and CDR2 FNYEAQ. Every donor contributed around 10 milliliters of peripheral blood by blood draw. The second PCR ran roughly 6 to 11 cycles with a sample-barcoded 5' primer and J-beta primers. TCRdb reanalysed the 5' RACE reads using MiXCR and keeps one entry per CDR3 protein. The repertoire includes about 810,000 distinct CDR3 sequences, around 34% of them detected once, and under 15% sits in the top ten. The source material was blood. The chain couples TRBV7-6 to TRBJ2-2; unclear D gene. The sequence was collected from a man between 18 and 29 years old in good health. CDR3: CASSLGGWDTGELFF. CDR3 in DNA: TGTGCCAGCAGCTTAGGGGGTTGGGACACCGGGGAGCTGTTTTTT.